This entry concerns a single TCR beta chain. RNA was extracted and reverse transcribed into cDNA as the sequencing template. The repertoire was sequenced with immunoSEQ multiplex PCR; TCRdb's copy has only in-frame clones and lacks some. Here the sample spans roughly 120,000 clones, around 64% being singletons. The ends lost 4 bases at V and 6 bases at J; junction bases unmatched: 11. CDR3 length equals 16 residues. Germline CDR1 is SGHRS and CDR2 is YFSETQ. The data were taken from a study of CD8+ T cells in alopecia areata. The receptor's source is a human donor in good health. The specimen was CD4+ T cells sorted from blood. The V gene is TRBV5-1, the J gene TRBJ2-1; 9 bases fit TRBD1. In nucleotides, the CDR3 is TGCGCCAGCAGCATTACCCGGGACAGGGTGGGCAATGAGCAGTTCTTC. This gives the protein CASSITRDRVGNEQFF.